One sample yielded the 9 T cell receptor beta chains listed below, sequenced in a study of Graves' ophthalmopathy and Graves' hyperthyroidism. Researchers took RNA transcripts and amplified TCR beta CDR3 regions from them. In the first round, RT-PCR was carried out with HTBI primers, and a multiplex PCR formed the second round. TCRdb independently ran MiXCR on the multiplex PCR reads; one entry per CDR3 protein. The profile shows 210,000 or so distinct CDR3 sequences, under 30% of them singletons. The source material was peripheral blood. The receptors come from a man in his fifties with Graves' ophthalmopathy.

This clonotype was detected many times. The V and J genes are TRBV6-2 or TRBV6-3 and TRBJ2-7; TRBD1 might be the D (6 bases). V was trimmed by 6 bases and J by 3 bases, leaving 12 bases between them. Germline CDR1 MNHEY, CDR2 SVGEGT. CDR3 length: 13 amino acids. The DNA of the CDR3 is TGTGCCAGCAGACCGGGACATCTCTACGAGCAGTACTTC. Amino acid sequence: CASRPGHLYEQYF.

This clonotype was seen only a few times. The V and J genes are TRBV12-3 or TRBV12-4 and TRBJ1-5; TRBD1 matches 11 bases. The CDR3 consists of 19 residues. V dropped 3 bases and J dropped 1; count of bases not matched to a gene: 11. The CDR3 region is CASSLSGTGGFRSNQPQHF. CDR3 nucleotides: TGTGCCAGCAGTTTGTCCGGGACAGGGGGGTTTAGGAGCAATCAGCCCCAGCATTTT.

This clonotype has at least ten counts. The chain joins TRBV11-2 to TRBJ2-2, with 7 bases lining up with TRBD1. CDR1 is SGHAT and CDR2 is FQNNGV in the germline V gene. Trimming took 6 bases from V and 6 from J; bases not matched to a gene: 7. This CDR3 is built from 14 residues. The CDR3 is CASRNRGRAGELFF. DNA for the CDR3: TGTGCCAGCAGGAACAGGGGCCGTGCCGGGGAGCTGTTTTTT.

The chain uses TRBV7-8 and TRBJ1-6, with 7 positions matching TRBD1. Looked up from germline, CDR1 is SGHVS and CDR2 is FQNEAQ. The CDR3 is made up of 15 amino acids. Losses at the gene ends were 7 bases for V and 2 bases for J; bases not matched to a gene: 5. The CDR3: CASTPGQAYNSPLHF. CDR3 DNA: TGTGCCAGCACCCCAGGACAGGCCTATAATTCACCCCTCCACTTT.

There are many counts of this clonotype. The chain links TRBV27 to TRBJ2-2; maybe TRBD2 (5 bases). V lost 4 bases and J 0 bases, leaving 9 bases between the germline ends. The CDR3 has 15 residues. Germline V gene lookup returns CDR1 MNHEY and CDR2 SMNVEV (reference sequence). The CDR3 sequence: CASSWLASNTGELFF. The CDR3 DNA sequence: TGTGCCAGCAGTTGGCTAGCTTCGAACACCGGGGAGCTGTTTTTT.

The rearrangement joins TRBV6-1 to TRBJ1-2; D possibly corresponds to TRBD1 (6 bases). Germline assignment: CDR1 MNHNS and CDR2 SASEGT. CDR3 size: 12 residues. Trimming took 5 bases from V and 6 from J, leaving 10 bases between them. CDR3 DNA sequence: TGTGCCAGCAGTCGACAGGACGATGGCTACACCTTC. Amino acid sequence: CASSRQDDGYTF.

The rearrangement links TRBV15 to TRBJ1-3; D gene uncertain. V lost 1 base and J 3 bases, leaving 4 bases between the germline ends. CDR1 is LNHNV and CDR2 is YYDKDF in the germline V gene (reference sequence). CDR3 length: 13 amino acids. The CDR3 coding sequence is TGTGCCACCAGCAGAGGGGATGGAAACACCATATATTTT. Protein: CATSRGDGNTIYF.

The chain combines TRBV12-3 or TRBV12-4 with TRBJ1-2; 7 positions match TRBD1. Trimming took 1 base from V and 4 from J; bases not matched to a gene: 3. CDR3 length equals 14 residues. The CDR3: CASSLVGGVYGYTF. The CDR3 DNA sequence: TGTGCCAGCAGTTTAGTAGGGGGCGTCTATGGCTACACCTTC.

This clonotype has a count of ten or more. The gene calls are TRBV20-1 and TRBJ1-6; the match to TRBD1 covers 7 bases. Germline V gene sequence: CDR1 DFQATT, CDR2 SNEGSKA (reference sequence). The CDR3 is 16 residues long. The ends lost 0 bases at V and 10 bases at J; junction bases unmatched: 12. The CDR3 spells CSARDLRAGGPSPLHF. As DNA, the CDR3 is TGCAGTGCTAGAGATTTAAGGGCAGGGGGACCCTCACCCCTCCACTTT.